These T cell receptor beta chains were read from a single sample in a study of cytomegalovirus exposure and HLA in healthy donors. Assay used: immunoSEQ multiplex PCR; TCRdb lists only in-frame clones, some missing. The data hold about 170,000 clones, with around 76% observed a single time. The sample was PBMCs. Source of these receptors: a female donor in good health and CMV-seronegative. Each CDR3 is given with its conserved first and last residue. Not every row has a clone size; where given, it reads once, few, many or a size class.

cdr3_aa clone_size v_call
CASSLGHNYGYTF NA TRBV11-2
CAISDRASSSGANVLTF NA TRBV10-3
CASSFARVDTEAFF NA TRBV6-6
CASSTPQGARGYTF few TRBV19
CASSVGGGRYGETQYF few TRBV9
CASSNGEGNNEQFF NA TRBV5-8
CASSRRTSGEETQYF NA TRBV7-2
CASRRQESVNIQYF NA TRBV5-1
CASSPSRSMNTEAFF NA TRBV5-1
CASSHLGGGSPETQYF NA TRBV4-1
CASSVEMGYQETQYF NA TRBV9
CASVQTSGVQETQYF NA TRBV2